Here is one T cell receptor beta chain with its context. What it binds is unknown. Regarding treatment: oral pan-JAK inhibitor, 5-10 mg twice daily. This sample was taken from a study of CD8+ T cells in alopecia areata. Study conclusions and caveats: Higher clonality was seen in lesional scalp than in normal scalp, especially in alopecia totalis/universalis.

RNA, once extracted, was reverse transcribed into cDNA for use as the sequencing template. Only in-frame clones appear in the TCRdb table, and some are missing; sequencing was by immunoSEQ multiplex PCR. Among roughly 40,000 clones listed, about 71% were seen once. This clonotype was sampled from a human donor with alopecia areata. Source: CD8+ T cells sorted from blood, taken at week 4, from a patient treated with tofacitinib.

This CDR3 is CASSLFGGEGTEAFF. The CDR3 nucleotides read TGTGCCAGCAGCTTGTTCGGAGGTGAGGGCACTGAAGCTTTCTTT. The rearrangement links TRBV7-8 to TRBJ1-1; no firm D call. The CDR3 contains 15 residues. The germline V gene has CDR1 SGHVS and CDR2 FQNEAQ. Deletions cut 3 bases from V and 4 bases from J, with 15 bases between.